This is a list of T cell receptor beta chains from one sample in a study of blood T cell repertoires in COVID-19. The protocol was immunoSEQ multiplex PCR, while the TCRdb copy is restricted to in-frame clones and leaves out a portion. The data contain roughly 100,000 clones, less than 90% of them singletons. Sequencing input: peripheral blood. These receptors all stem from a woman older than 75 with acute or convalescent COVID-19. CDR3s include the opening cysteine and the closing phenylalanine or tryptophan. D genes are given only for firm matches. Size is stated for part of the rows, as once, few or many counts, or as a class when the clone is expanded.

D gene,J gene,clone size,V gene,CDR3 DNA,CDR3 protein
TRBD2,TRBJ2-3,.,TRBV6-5,TGTGCCAGCAGACCCTGGGGGGGGAGCACAGATACGCAGTATTTT,CASRPWGGSTDTQYF
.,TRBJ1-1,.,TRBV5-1,TGCGCCAGCAGCCTCACTATTAACACTGAAGCTTTCTTT,CASSLTINTEAFF
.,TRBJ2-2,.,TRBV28,TGTGCCAGCAGTTCGACAGTTCCCGGGGAGCTGTTTTTT,CASSSTVPGELFF
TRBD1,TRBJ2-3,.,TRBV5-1,TGCGCCAGCAGCTTGGGACAGGGGAAGGCAGATACGCAGTATTTT,CASSLGQGKADTQYF
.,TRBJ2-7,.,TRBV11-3,TGTGCCAGCAGCTCCGAGGGCTACGAGCAGTACTTC,CASSSEGYEQYF
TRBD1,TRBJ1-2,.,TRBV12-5,TGTGCTAGTGCCCGGGGACAGGCGAACTATGGCTACACCTTC,CASARGQANYGYTF
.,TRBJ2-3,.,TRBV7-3,TGTGCCAGCAGCTTAAAGCTGGCGGGGAACACAGATACGCAGTATTTT,CASSLKLAGNTDTQYF
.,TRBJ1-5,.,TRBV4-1,TGCGCCAGCAGCCAAGTGGCAGGGGTTCAGCCCCAGCATTTT,CASSQVAGVQPQHF
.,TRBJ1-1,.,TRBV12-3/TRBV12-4,TGTGCCAGCAGTCTTGGATCGCGAGGAGCTTTCTTT,CASSLGSRGAFF
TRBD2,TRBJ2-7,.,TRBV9,TGTGCCAGCAGCGTGGGGGAGGGGTTTTACGAGCAGTACTTC,CASSVGEGFYEQYF
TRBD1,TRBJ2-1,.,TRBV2,TGTGCCATCCCGCGACAGGGGGCCGGAAATGAGCAGTTCTTC,CAIPRQGAGNEQFF
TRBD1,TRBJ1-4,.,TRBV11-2,TGTGCCAGCAGCTTATTCCGTTATGTGACAGGGTCTAATGAAAAACTGTTTTTT,CASSLFRYVTGSNEKLFF
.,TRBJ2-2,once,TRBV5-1,TGCGCCAGCAGCTTGGAAGGACAGCGTACCGGGGAGCTGTTTTTT,CASSLEGQRTGELFF
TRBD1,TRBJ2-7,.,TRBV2,TGTGCCAGCAACCTACAGGGGGCGGGCGAGCAGTACTTC,CASNLQGAGEQYF
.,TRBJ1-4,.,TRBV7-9,TGTGCCAGCAGCTTCGGACAGCAGAATGAAAAACTGTTTTTT,CASSFGQQNEKLFF
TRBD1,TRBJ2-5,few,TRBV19,TGTGCCAGTAGGGGACAGGTCAAGGGGACCCAGTACTTC,CASRGQVKGTQYF
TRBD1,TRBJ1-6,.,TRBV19,TGTGCCAGTAGTATAGATTCATTGCGACAGGGGGCTTCACCCCTCCACTTT,CASSIDSLRQGASPLHF
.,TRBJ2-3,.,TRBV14,TGTGCCAGCAGCCAAATAACAGGGTATGGGGATACGCAGTATTTT,CASSQITGYGDTQYF
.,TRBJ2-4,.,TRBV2,TGTGCCAGCAGTGAATCTGGCGGAGAGATCTTT,CASSESGGEIF
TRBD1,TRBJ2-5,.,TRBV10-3,TGTGCCATCAGCGAGACAGGGCAAGAGACCCAGTACTTC,CAISETGQETQYF
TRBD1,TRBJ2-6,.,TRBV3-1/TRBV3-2,TGTGCCAGCAGCCAAACGACAGGGGTCAACGTCCTGACTTTC,CASSQTTGVNVLTF
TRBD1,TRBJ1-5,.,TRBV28,TGTGCCAGCAGTACGCCGGGACAGCTGGTTCATAGCAATCAGCCCCAGCATTTT,CASSTPGQLVHSNQPQHF
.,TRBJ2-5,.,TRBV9,TGTGCCAGCAGCGTAACAGGGCTGCAAGAGACCCAGTACTTC,CASSVTGLQETQYF
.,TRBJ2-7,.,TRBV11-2,TGTGCCAGCAGCTTTATTTCAGTCTCCTACGAGCAGTACTTC,CASSFISVSYEQYF
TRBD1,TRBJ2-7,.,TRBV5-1,TGCGCCAGCAGCTTGTCTGGGACAGCGTACGAGCAGTACTTC,CASSLSGTAYEQYF
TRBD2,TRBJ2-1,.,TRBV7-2,TGTGCCAGCAGCCCCCTCGGCGGGGGGGGTTACAATGAGCAGTTCTTC,CASSPLGGGGYNEQFF
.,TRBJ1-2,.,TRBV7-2,TGTGCCAGCAGCTCCCGACACATCTATGGCTACACCTTC,CASSSRHIYGYTF
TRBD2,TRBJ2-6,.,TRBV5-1,TGCGCCAGCAGCCTGGGACTAGCGGGAAGATTGGCCAACGTCCTGACTTTC,CASSLGLAGRLANVLTF
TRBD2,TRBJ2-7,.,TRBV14,TGTGCCAGCAGCCAAGGACTAGCTCACTCCTACGAGCAGTACTTC,CASSQGLAHSYEQYF
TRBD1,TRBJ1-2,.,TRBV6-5,TGTGCCAGCAGTTGGGGACAGACCAACTATGGCTACACCTTC,CASSWGQTNYGYTF
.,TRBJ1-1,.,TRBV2,TGTGCCAGCAGTGACAGGGGAAACACTGAAGCTTTCTTT,CASSDRGNTEAFF
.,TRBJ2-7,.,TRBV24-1,TGTGCCACCAGTGATTTCAGGGGCTACGAGCAGTACTTC,CATSDFRGYEQYF
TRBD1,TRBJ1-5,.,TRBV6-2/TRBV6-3,TGTGCCAGCAGTAGGCCAGGGGGCGCGAGCAATCAGCCCCAGCATTTT,CASSRPGGASNQPQHF
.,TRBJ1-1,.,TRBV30,TGTGCCTGGAGTGTAGGGAGCAAGAACACTGAAGCTTTCTTT,CAWSVGSKNTEAFF
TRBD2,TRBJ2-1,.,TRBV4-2,TGTGCCAGCAGCCCCGGGACTAGCGAGGAGTTTGAGCAGTTCTTC,CASSPGTSEEFEQFF
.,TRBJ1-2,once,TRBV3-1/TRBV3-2,TGTGCCAGCAGCCCGACAAGCGCGGGGGCTGGCGGCTACACCTTC,CASSPTSAGAGGYTF
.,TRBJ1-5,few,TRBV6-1,TGTGCCAGCTCACGACAGTCCAATCAGCCCCAGCATTTT,CASSRQSNQPQHF
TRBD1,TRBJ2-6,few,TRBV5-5,TGTGCCAGCGCCTGGACGACAGGGGCCAATCCTGGGGCCAACGTCCTGACTTTC,CASAWTTGANPGANVLTF
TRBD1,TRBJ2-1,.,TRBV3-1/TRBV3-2,TGTGCCAGCAGCCATAGGACAGGGGTGGGTGAGCAGTTCTTC,CASSHRTGVGEQFF
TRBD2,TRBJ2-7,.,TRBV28,TGTGCCAGCAGGGAGAGACTAGCGGGGGCCTACGAGCAGTACTTC,CASRERLAGAYEQYF
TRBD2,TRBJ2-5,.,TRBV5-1,TGCGCCAGCAGCTTCGGCGGGGGGCGGGAGACCCAGTACTTC,CASSFGGGRETQYF
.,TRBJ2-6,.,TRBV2,TGTGCCAGCAGGGAGAGGTCCATCTCTGGGGCCAACGTCCTGACTTTC,CASRERSISGANVLTF
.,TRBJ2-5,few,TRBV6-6,TGTGCCAGCAGACTAGGCTCCCTCCAAGAGACCCAGTACTTC,CASRLGSLQETQYF
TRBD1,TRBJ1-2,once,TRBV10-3,TGTGCCATCAGAGAGGACAGGGGGCGTCACTATGGCTACACCTTC,CAIREDRGRHYGYTF
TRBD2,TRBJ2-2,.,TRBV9,TGTGCCAGCAGCGGAGCTAGCGGGGGGACCAACACCGGGGAGCTGTTTTTT,CASSGASGGTNTGELFF
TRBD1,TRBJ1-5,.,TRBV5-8,TGTGCCAGCAGCTCCGGACAGGGGGTGTTTCAGCCCCAGCATTTT,CASSSGQGVFQPQHF
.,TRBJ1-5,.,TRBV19,TGTGCCAGTAGTATAGGGGTCGGGTTCAATCAGCCCCAGCATTTT,CASSIGVGFNQPQHF
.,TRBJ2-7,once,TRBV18,TGTGCCAGCTCTCGTGGGGGGGGGCCATACTACGAGCAGTACTTC,CASSRGGGPYYEQYF
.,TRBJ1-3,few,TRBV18,TGTGCCAGCTCACCATCGACTCTAGGGGCTGGAAACACCATATATTTT,CASSPSTLGAGNTIYF
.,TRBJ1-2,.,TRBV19,TGTGCCACCCTCGATCGAGGAGGAGAAAGCTATGGCTACACCTTC,CATLDRGGESYGYTF
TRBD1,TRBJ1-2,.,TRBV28,TGTGCCAGCAGTTTATGGGGACAGCCGCATGGCTACACCTTC,CASSLWGQPHGYTF